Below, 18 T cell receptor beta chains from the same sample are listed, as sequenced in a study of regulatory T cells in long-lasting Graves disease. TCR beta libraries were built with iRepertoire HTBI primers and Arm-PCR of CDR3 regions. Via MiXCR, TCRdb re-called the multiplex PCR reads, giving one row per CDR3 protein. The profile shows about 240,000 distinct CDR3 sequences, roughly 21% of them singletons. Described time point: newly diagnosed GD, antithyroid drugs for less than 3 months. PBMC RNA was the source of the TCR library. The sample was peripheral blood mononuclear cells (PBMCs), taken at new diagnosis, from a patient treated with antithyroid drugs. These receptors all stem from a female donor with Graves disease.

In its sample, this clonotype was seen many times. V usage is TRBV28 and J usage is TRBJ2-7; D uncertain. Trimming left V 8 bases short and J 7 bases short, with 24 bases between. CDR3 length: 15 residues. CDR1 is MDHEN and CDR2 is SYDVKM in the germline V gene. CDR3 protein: CASGRRSALPREQYF. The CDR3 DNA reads TGTGCCAGCGGACGCAGGTCGGCGCTTCCTAGGGAGCAGTACTTC.

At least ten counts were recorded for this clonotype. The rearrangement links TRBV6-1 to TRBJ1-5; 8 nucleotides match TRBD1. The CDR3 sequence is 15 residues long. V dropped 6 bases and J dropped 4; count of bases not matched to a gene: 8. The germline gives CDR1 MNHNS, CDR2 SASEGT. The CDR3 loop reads CASRLAQGGNQPQHF. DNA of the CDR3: TGTGCCAGCAGACTGGCACAGGGGGGGAATCAGCCCCAGCATTTT.

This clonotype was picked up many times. CDR3 sequence reads: CASSLTGVTGELFF. CDR3 nucleotides: TGTGCCAGCAGCCTCACAGGGGTCACCGGGGAGCTGTTTTTT. V is TRBV11-2 and J is TRBJ2-2, with 7 bases that match TRBD1. Trimming removed 5 bases from V and 4 bases from J; junction bases left unmatched: 4. The CDR3 has 14 amino acids. Germline assignment: CDR1 SGHAT and CDR2 FQNNGV.

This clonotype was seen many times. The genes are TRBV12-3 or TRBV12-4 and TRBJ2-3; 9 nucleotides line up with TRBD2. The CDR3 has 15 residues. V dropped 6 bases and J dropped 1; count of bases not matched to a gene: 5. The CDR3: CASRIAGVGTDTQYF. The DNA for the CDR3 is TGTGCCAGCAGGATAGCGGGAGTGGGCACAGATACGCAGTATTTT.

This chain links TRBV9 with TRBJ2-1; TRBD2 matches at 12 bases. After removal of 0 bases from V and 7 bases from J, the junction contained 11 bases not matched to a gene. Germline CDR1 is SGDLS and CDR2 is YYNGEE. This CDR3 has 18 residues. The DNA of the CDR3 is TGTGCCAGCAGCGTAGATGCTAGCGGGAGGGCCTCTCGGAATGAGCAGTTCTTC. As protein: CASSVDASGRASRNEQFF.

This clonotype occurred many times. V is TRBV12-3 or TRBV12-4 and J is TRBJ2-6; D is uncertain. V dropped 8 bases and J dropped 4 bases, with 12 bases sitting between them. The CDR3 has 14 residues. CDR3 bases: TGTGCCAGCCACTCCGGCCCCGGGGCCAACGTCCTGACTTTC. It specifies CASHSGPGANVLTF.

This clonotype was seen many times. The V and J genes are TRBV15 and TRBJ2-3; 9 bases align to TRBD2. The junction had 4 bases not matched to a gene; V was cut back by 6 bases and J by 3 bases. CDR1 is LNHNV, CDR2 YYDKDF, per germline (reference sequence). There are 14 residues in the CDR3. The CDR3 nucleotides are TGTGCCACCAGGGCGGGGGGGTCTACAGATACGCAGTATTTT. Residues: CATRAGGSTDTQYF.

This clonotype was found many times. CDR3 loop: CSVESGSMSGYTF. DNA for the CDR3: TGCAGCGTTGAAAGCGGATCTATGTCTGGCTACACCTTC. V usage is TRBV29-1 and J usage is TRBJ1-2; D ambiguous. Trimming took 2 bases from V and 7 from J, leaving 14 bases between them. The CDR3 has 13 amino acids. The germline gives CDR1 SQVTM, CDR2 ANQGSEA.

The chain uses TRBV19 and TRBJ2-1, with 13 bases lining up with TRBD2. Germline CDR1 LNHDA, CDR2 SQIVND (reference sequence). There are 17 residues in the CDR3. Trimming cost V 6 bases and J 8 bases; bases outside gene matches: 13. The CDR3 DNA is TGTGCCAGTAGCTCCCAGAGGACTAGCGGGAGAGGGCATGAGCAGTTCTTC. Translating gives CASSSQRTSGRGHEQFF.

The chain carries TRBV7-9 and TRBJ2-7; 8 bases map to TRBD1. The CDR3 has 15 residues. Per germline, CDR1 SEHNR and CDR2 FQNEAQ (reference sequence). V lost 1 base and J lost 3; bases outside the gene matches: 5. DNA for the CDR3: TGTGCCAGCAGCTTAGGGACAGGGACTTTCTACGAGCAGTACTTC. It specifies CASSLGTGTFYEQYF. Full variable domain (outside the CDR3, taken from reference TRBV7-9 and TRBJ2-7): DTGVSQNPRHKITKRGQNVTFRCDPISEHNRLYWYRQTLGQGPEFLTYFQNEAQLEKSRLLSDRFSAERPKGSFSTLEIQRTEQGDSAMYLCASSLGTGTFYEQYFGPGTRLTVT.

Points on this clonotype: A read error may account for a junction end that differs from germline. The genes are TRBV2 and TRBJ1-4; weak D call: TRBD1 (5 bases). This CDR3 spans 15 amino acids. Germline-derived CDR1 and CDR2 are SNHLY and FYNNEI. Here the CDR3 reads CAGRRGLATNEELFF. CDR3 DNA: TGTGCCGGTCGGAGGGGACTTGCAACTAATGAAGAACTGTTTTTT.

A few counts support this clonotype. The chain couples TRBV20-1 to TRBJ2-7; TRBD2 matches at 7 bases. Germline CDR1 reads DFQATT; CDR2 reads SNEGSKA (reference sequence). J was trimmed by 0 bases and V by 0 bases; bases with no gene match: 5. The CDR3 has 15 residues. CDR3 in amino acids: CSARELRGSSYEQYF. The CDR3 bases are TGCAGTGCTAGAGAATTACGCGGGAGCTCCTACGAGCAGTACTTC.

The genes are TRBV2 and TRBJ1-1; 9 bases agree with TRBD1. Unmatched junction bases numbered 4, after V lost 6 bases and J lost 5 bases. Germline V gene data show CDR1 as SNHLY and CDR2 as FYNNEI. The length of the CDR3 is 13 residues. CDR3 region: CASRTGGWTEAFF. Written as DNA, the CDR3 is TGTGCCAGCAGGACAGGGGGATGGACTGAAGCTTTCTTT.

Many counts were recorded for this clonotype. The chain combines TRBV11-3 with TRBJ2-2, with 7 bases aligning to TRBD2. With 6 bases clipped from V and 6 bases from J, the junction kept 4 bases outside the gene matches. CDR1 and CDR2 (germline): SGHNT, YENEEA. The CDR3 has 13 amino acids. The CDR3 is CASRARESGELFF. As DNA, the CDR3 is TGTGCCAGCAGGGCGCGGGAGTCCGGGGAGCTGTTTTTT.

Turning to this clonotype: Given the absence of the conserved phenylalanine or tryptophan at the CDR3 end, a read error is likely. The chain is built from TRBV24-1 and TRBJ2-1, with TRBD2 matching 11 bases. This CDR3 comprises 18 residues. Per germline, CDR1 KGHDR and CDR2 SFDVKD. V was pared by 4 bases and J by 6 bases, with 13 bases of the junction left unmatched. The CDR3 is CATSDLGGASGRRNEQFS. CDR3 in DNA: TGTGCCACCAGTGACCTGGGGGGGGCTAGCGGGAGGCGCAATGAGCAGTTCTCC.

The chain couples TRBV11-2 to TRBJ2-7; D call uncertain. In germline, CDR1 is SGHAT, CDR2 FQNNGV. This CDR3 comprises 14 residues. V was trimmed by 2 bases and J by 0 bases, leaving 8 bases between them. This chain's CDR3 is CASSLRSLSYEQYF. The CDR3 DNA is TGTGCCAGCAGCTTAAGGTCCCTCTCCTACGAGCAGTACTTC.

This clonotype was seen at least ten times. The chain's CDR3 is CASSATSGVQNEQFF. In DNA form, the CDR3 reads TGTGCCAGCAGTGCCACTAGCGGGGTCCAGAATGAGCAGTTCTTC. V gene TRBV6-2 or TRBV6-3 combines with J gene TRBJ2-1; TRBD2 matches 10 bases. The CDR3 sequence is 15 residues long. Germline V gene sequence: CDR1 MNHEY, CDR2 SVGEGT. V lost 5 bases and J lost 7; bases outside the gene matches: 8.

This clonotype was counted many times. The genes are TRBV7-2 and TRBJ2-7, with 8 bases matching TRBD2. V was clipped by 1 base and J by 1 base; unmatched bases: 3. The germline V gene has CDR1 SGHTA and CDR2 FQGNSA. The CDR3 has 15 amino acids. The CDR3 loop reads CASSLDAGGSYEQYF. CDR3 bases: TGTGCCAGCAGCTTAGACGCGGGAGGATCCTACGAGCAGTACTTC.